A single sample is the source of the 24 T cell receptor beta chains below, sequenced in a study of blood T cell repertoires in COVID-19. TCRdb's copy holds only in-frame clones and misses some; the assay was immunoSEQ multiplex PCR. The data hold 200,000 to 250,000 clones, with roughly 87% observed a single time. The sample comprised peripheral blood. The receptors here all came from a man between 18 and 29 years old with active or convalescent COVID-19.

The rearrangement links TRBV5-1 to TRBJ2-2, with 8 positions matching TRBD2. V dropped 4 bases and J dropped 6; count of bases not matched to a gene: 11. The CDR3 runs 16 residues. CDR1 and CDR2 (germline): SGHRS, YFSETQ. CDR3 bases: TGCGCCAGCAGCGTGGAGATAGCGGGATCAGCCGGGGAGCTGTTTTTT. Its protein product is CASSVEIAGSAGELFF.

This chain joins TRBV14 and TRBJ2-5, with D possibly TRBD2 on 6 matching bases. From germline, CDR1 is SGHDN and CDR2 FVKESK. The CDR3 runs to 17 residues. V lost 3 bases and J lost 10, with 27 bases in between. This CDR3 reads CASSQRLAPIAISGQYF. The CDR3 region has the DNA TGTGCCAGCAGCCAGCGGCTAGCGCCCATTGCTATTTCGGGCCAGTACTTC.

This sequence joins TRBV7-3 and TRBJ2-2; tentatively, D is TRBD2 (5 bases). CDR1 and CDR2 from the germline V gene are SGHTA and FQGTGA. Trimming took 2 bases from V and 0 from J, leaving 7 bases between them. The CDR3 runs 15 residues. CDR3 loop: CASSLEAANTGELFF. The CDR3 nucleotides read TGTGCCAGCAGCTTAGAAGCGGCGAACACCGGGGAGCTGTTTTTT.

The chain employs TRBV24-1 and TRBJ2-1; D is possibly TRBD2 (5 bases). V was cut by 4 bases and J by 0 bases, with 12 bases left in between. Germline CDR1 reads KGHDR; CDR2 reads SFDVKD. The length of the CDR3 is 16 residues. CDR3 sequence reads: CATSENREDSYNEQFF. The DNA for the CDR3 is TGTGCCACCAGTGAAAACCGGGAAGACTCCTACAATGAGCAGTTCTTC.

V and J are TRBV30 and TRBJ1-2; no reliable D call. V was pared by 8 bases and J by 7 bases, with 11 bases between. Per germline, CDR1 GTSNPN and CDR2 SVGIG (reference sequence). The CDR3 totals 10 residues. CDR3 loop: CAGMAGGYTF. CDR3 DNA: TGTGCCGGGATGGCTGGTGGCTACACCTTC.

The genes are TRBV2 and TRBJ2-1, with D possibly matching TRBD2 (6 bases). This CDR3 has 13 amino acids. The V end was cut by 9 bases, the J end by 3 bases, with 12 bases between. Germline lookup yields CDR1 SNHLY and CDR2 FYNNEI. CDR3 nucleotides: TGTGCCAGTTCCGGCGGGGTCTACAATGAGCAGTTCTTC. Its translation is CASSGGVYNEQFF. The variable domain in full, completed from reference TRBV2 and TRBJ2-1, reads EPEVTQTPSHQVTQMGQEVILRCVPISNHLYFYWYRQILGQKVEFLVSFYNNEISEKSEIFDDQFSVERPDGSNFTLKIRSTKLEDSAMYFCASSGGVYNEQFFGPGTRLTVL.

This sequence joins TRBV27 and TRBJ2-7; D unresolved. Trimming stripped 5 bases from V and 2 bases from J, with 4 bases between. This CDR3 has 11 amino acids. Germline V lookup: CDR1 MNHEY, CDR2 SMNVEV (reference sequence). CDR3 DNA: TGTGCCAGCAGTCCTCCCTACGAGCAGTACTTC. This encodes CASSPPYEQYF.

This chain connects TRBV27 to TRBJ1-2; the match to TRBD1 covers 8 bases. The length of the CDR3 is 15 residues. The V gene end was trimmed by 6 bases and the J gene end by 8 bases; junction bases not matched to a gene: 14. In germline, CDR1 is MNHEY, CDR2 SMNVEV (reference sequence). The CDR3 is CASSTFLQGARGYTF. In DNA, the CDR3 is TGTGCCAGCAGCACATTCCTTCAGGGGGCGAGGGGCTACACCTTC.

V usage is TRBV18 and J usage is TRBJ1-1, with no clear D. V was pared by 0 bases and J by 5 bases, with 13 bases between. Per the germline V gene, CDR1 is KGHSH and CDR2 is LQKENI. The CDR3 covers 15 residues. CDR3 coding DNA: TGTGCCAGCTCACCACCACGACAAATTCCTACTGAAGCTTTCTTT. This encodes CASSPPRQIPTEAFF.

The rearrangement joins TRBV7-6 to TRBJ2-7; D remains ambiguous. V lost 5 bases, J lost 3 bases, and 5 bases lay in between. CDR1 SGHVS and CDR2 FNYEAQ come from the germline V gene. The CDR3 covers 11 residues. The CDR3 spells CASSTYYEQYF. The CDR3 DNA is TGTGCCAGCAGCACATACTACGAGCAGTACTTC.

This chain connects TRBV6-2 or TRBV6-3 to TRBJ2-1; no clear D gene. CDR3 length equals 12 residues. The V and J ends lost 4 bases and 4 bases respectively, with 5 bases between them. Germline V gene sequence: CDR1 MNHEY, CDR2 SVGEGT. The CDR3 coding sequence is TGTGCCAGCAGTTTCTTATACAATGAGCAGTTCTTC. This translates into CASSFLYNEQFF.

The chain recombines TRBV5-6 with TRBJ1-2; D not certain. The germline V gene has CDR1 SGHDT and CDR2 YYEEEE. V was shortened by 5 bases and J by 4 bases, with 18 bases between the two germline ends. The CDR3 is 15 amino acids. In nucleotides, the CDR3 is TGTGCCAGCAGTAGAGGCGGTTACGATCCCTATGGCTACACCTTC. It specifies CASSRGGYDPYGYTF.

The chain joins TRBV27 to TRBJ2-7, with 12 nucleotides matching TRBD1. CDR3 length: 16 amino acids. The junction had 7 bases not matched to a gene; V was cut back by 1 base and J by 6 bases. CDR1 and CDR2 (germline): MNHEY, SMNVEV (reference sequence). The CDR3 protein is CASSLFSGQGAGEQYF. In DNA form, the CDR3 reads TGTGCCAGCAGTTTATTCTCGGGACAGGGGGCGGGCGAGCAGTACTTC.

This clone was seen more than once but under ten times. V and J are TRBV7-9 and TRBJ2-3; TRBD1 matches 8 bases. The CDR3 is 14 amino acids. From germline, CDR1 is SEHNR and CDR2 FQNEAQ (reference sequence). Germline trimming cut 2 bases from V and 2 bases from J; bases unmatched to any gene: 0. The CDR3 DNA follows: TGTGCCAGCAGCTTACAGGGGGCCACAGATACGCAGTATTTT. Translation: CASSLQGATDTQYF.

The chain uses TRBV28 and TRBJ2-7; no reliable D call. The ends were cut back, 6 bases at V and 1 base at J, with 10 bases in the middle. This CDR3 is 13 amino acids long. The germline CDR1 and CDR2 sequences are MDHEN and SYDVKM. The CDR3 DNA sequence: TGTGCCAGCAGAGTTGGGCTTTCCTACGAGCAGTACTTC. This encodes CASRVGLSYEQYF.

This chain connects TRBV9 to TRBJ2-5; 9 positions match TRBD2. The CDR3 has 18 amino acids. Germline values: CDR1 SGDLS, CDR2 YYNGEE. The V and J ends lost 0 bases and 2 bases, in that order; junction bases with no gene match: 11. CDR3 region: CASSVGQGGLAGQETQYF. CDR3 in DNA: TGTGCCAGCAGCGTAGGCCAGGGGGGGCTAGCGGGACAAGAGACCCAGTACTTC.

The chain has TRBV4-3 and TRBJ2-1; D possibly corresponds to TRBD2 (6 bases). CDR3 length equals 14 residues. V shed 0 bases and J shed 6 bases, with 9 bases lying between them. Per germline, CDR1 LGHNA and CDR2 YSLEER. The CDR3 loop is CASSQEGGVNEQFF. CDR3 DNA: TGCGCCAGCAGCCAAGAGGGAGGCGTCAATGAGCAGTTCTTC.

This clone was seen only a few times. The chain has TRBV6-2 or TRBV6-3 and TRBJ2-1, with TRBD2 as a possible D gene (6 bases). There are 14 residues in the CDR3. Trimming shortened V by 4 bases and J by 6 bases, and 13 bases separated the two germline ends. Germline V gene lookup returns CDR1 MNHEY and CDR2 SVGEGT. The CDR3 reads CASSSPLALNEQFF. CDR3 DNA sequence: TGTGCCAGCAGTTCCCCACTAGCCCTCAATGAGCAGTTCTTC.

The chain joins TRBV7-2 to TRBJ2-1, with 12 bases lining up with TRBD2. V shed 0 bases, J shed 12 bases, and the junction held 9 bases outside the gene matches. This CDR3 is 16 amino acids long. From germline, CDR1 is SGHTA and CDR2 FQGNSA. CDR3 residues: CASSLARLAGVQGQFF. The CDR3 nucleotides read TGTGCCAGCAGCTTAGCTCGACTAGCGGGGGTCCAGGGGCAGTTCTTC.

The CDR3 here is CASSFTGSGTYNEQFF. CDR3 nucleotides: TGTGCCAGCAGTTTCACAGGGTCAGGTACCTACAATGAGCAGTTCTTC. The chain combines TRBV27 with TRBJ2-1, with D possibly being TRBD1 (6 bases). Trimming left V 3 bases short and J 2 bases short, with 14 bases between. Germline V gene sequence: CDR1 MNHEY, CDR2 SMNVEV (reference sequence). The CDR3 is made up of 16 amino acids.

The chain couples TRBV4-3 to TRBJ2-1; D is unclear. Germline V gives CDR1 LGHNA, CDR2 YSLEER. This CDR3 has 13 residues. Trimming took 0 bases from V and 5 from J, leaving 5 bases between them. The CDR3 DNA sequence: TGCGCCAGCAGCCAAGACAGAAACAATGAGCAGTTCTTC. It encodes CASSQDRNNEQFF.

V gene TRBV7-2 combines with J gene TRBJ1-1; the D gene is possibly TRBD1 (5 bases). Germline V gives CDR1 SGHTA, CDR2 FQGNSA. With 0 bases removed from V and 3 bases from J, the gap between germline ends came to 11 bases. The CDR3 has 15 residues. CDR3 region: CASSLARDSDTEAFF. The CDR3 DNA reads TGTGCCAGCAGCTTAGCGCGAGACAGCGACACTGAAGCTTTCTTT.

The chain is built from TRBV5-1 and TRBJ2-1, with 11 bases lining up with TRBD2. This CDR3 is built from 16 residues. V lost 4 bases to trimming and J lost 8 bases; unmatched junction nucleotides: 11. The germline V gene has CDR1 SGHRS and CDR2 YFSETQ. DNA of the CDR3: TGCGCCAGCAGCGCGGACCTAGCGGGGGGCTGGGATGAGCAGTTCTTC. It specifies CASSADLAGGWDEQFF. The variable domain in full, with the rest retrieved from reference TRBV5-1 and TRBJ2-1, is KAGVTQTPRYLIKTRGQQVTLSCSPISGHRSVSWYQQTPGQGLQFLFEYFSETQRNKGNFPGRFSGRQFSNSRSEMNVSTLELGDSALYLCASSADLAGGWDEQFFGPGTRLTVL.

J is TRBJ2-1 and V is TRBV6-5, with 9 positions matching TRBD1. With 6 bases clipped from V and 9 bases from J, the junction kept 12 bases outside the gene matches. The germline V gene has CDR1 MNHEY and CDR2 SVGAGI. The CDR3 has 15 residues. The CDR3 DNA reads as TGTGCCAGCAGACAGGGGGCAGGAGGTTGGGGTGAGCAGTTCTTC. Protein sequence: CASRQGAGGWGEQFF.